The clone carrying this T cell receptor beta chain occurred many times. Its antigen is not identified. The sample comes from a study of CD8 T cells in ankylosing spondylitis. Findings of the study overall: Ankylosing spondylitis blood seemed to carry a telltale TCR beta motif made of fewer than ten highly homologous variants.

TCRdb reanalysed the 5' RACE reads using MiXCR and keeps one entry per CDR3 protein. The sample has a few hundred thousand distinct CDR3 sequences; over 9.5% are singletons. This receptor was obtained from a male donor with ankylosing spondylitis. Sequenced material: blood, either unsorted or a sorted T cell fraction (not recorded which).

CDR3 protein: CASSLSAGVTGELFF. CDR3 DNA: TGCGCCAGCAGCTTGAGTGCGGGAGTGACCGGGGAGCTGTTTTTT. The J gene is TRBJ2-2, the V gene TRBV5-1, with TRBD2 identical over 7 bases. Germline V CDR1 and CDR2: SGHRS, YFSETQ. The CDR3 loop spans 15 amino acids. After removal of 1 base from V and 5 bases from J, the junction contained 5 bases not matched to a gene.